These 20 T cell receptor beta chains share one sample of origin, sequenced in a study of T cells after yellow fever vaccination. TCRdb fed the 5' RACE reads into MiXCR, producing one record per CDR3 protein. Of under 300,000 distinct CDR3 sequences listed, less than 8.5% are singletons. The sequencing used CD4+ T cells sorted from PBMCs, collected 15 days after the yellow fever booster vaccination. These receptors all come from a man aged 25-45 years who received the YFV17D yellow fever vaccine.

This chain uses TRBV7-8 with TRBJ2-1, with 8 bases matching TRBD1. CDR3 length: 16 residues. Trimming cost V 3 bases and J 3 bases; bases outside gene matches: 7. Germline V gives CDR1 SGHVS, CDR2 FQNEAQ. The CDR3 here is CASSFWTGRNYNEQFF. CDR3 bases: TGTGCCAGCAGCTTCTGGACAGGGAGGAACTACAATGAGCAGTTCTTC.

This rearrangement joins TRBV18 to TRBJ1-2; D gene uncertain. V lost 2 bases and J lost 4, with 14 bases in between. Germline assignment: CDR1 KGHSH and CDR2 LQKENI. This CDR3 spans 15 amino acids. The CDR3 here is CASSPTGWEGYGYTF. CDR3 in DNA: TGTGCCAGCTCACCAACGGGGTGGGAAGGCTATGGCTACACCTTC.

The table lists this clonotype with a few counts. The chain couples TRBV7-2 to TRBJ2-7, with 7 bases matching TRBD2. Germline CDR1 reads SGHTA; CDR2 reads FQGNSA. V lost 4 bases, J lost 0 bases, and 6 bases stayed unmatched. There are 15 residues in the CDR3. CDR3 sequence reads: CASSSTSAPSYEQYF. The CDR3 coding sequence is TGTGCCAGCAGCTCCACTAGCGCCCCCTCCTACGAGCAGTACTTC.

This clonotype was observed many times. This chain links TRBV4-1 with TRBJ2-2, with 10 bases aligning to TRBD2. The CDR3 is 17 residues long. With 1 base clipped from V and 3 bases from J, the junction kept 5 bases outside the gene matches. CDR1 is MGHRA, CDR2 YSYEKL, per germline. This chain's CDR3 is CASSQGSGRFDTGELFF. The CDR3 region has the DNA TGCGCCAGCAGCCAAGGTAGCGGGAGGTTCGACACCGGGGAGCTGTTTTTT.

Ten or more counts support this clonotype. This chain links TRBV25-1 with TRBJ2-7; D unresolved. The CDR3 sequence is 11 residues long. Trimming cost V 4 bases and J 3 bases, with 4 bases left between them. The germline CDR1 and CDR2 sequences are MGHDK and SYGVNS. CDR3 protein: CASSGYYEQYF. The CDR3 coding sequence is TGTGCCAGCAGTGGATACTACGAGCAGTACTTC.

This clonotype was counted a few times. This chain connects TRBV20-1 to TRBJ2-7, with 7 nucleotides matching TRBD2. J lost 2 bases, V lost 2 bases, and 3 bases had no gene match. This CDR3 contains 13 residues. Looked up from germline, CDR1 is DFQATT and CDR2 is SNEGSKA (reference sequence). CDR3 amino acids: CSARPRGAYEQYF. The CDR3, as DNA: TGCAGTGCTAGACCACGGGGGGCCTACGAGCAGTACTTC.

This chain connects TRBV12-3 or TRBV12-4 to TRBJ2-5; TRBD2 aligns across 15 bases. The junction had 12 bases not matched to a gene; V was cut back by 5 bases and J by 5 bases. The CDR3 runs 18 residues. CDR3: CASSLLRTSGRARETQYF. The CDR3 nucleotides are TGTGCCAGCAGTCTTCTAAGGACTAGCGGGAGGGCTCGGGAGACCCAGTACTTC.

The rearrangement uses TRBV7-2 and TRBJ2-2; D not resolved. V was cut by 1 base and J by 3 bases, with 9 bases left in between. The CDR3 sequence is 15 residues long. Germline V gives CDR1 SGHTA, CDR2 FQGNSA. CDR3 amino acids: CASSLVYIDTGELFF. CDR3 bases: TGTGCCAGCAGCTTAGTATACATTGACACCGGGGAGCTGTTTTTT. Supplemented by reference TRBV7-2 and TRBJ2-2, the full variable domain reads GAGVSQSPSNKVTEKGKDVELRCDPISGHTALYWYRQSLGQGLEFLIYFQGNSAPDKSGLPSDRFSAERTGGSVSTLTIQRTQQEDSAVYLCASSLVYIDTGELFFGEGSRLTVL.

This chain links TRBV29-1 with TRBJ1-2, with TRBD1 matching 10 bases. The length of the CDR3 is 13 residues. Germline V CDR1 and CDR2: SQVTM, ANQGSEA. The V gene end was trimmed by 4 bases and the J gene end by 5 bases; junction bases not matched to a gene: 4. Here the CDR3 DNA reads TGCAGCGTTGGGGACAGGGGACCATATGGCTACACCTTC. Translation: CSVGDRGPYGYTF.

This clonotype turned up a few times. V gene TRBV4-3 combines with J gene TRBJ2-5, with no clear D. This CDR3 spans 14 amino acids. Germline V lookup: CDR1 LGHNA, CDR2 YSLEER. With 0 bases removed from V and 1 base from J, the gap between germline ends came to 6 bases. The CDR3 region is CASSQEPSQETQYF. CDR3 nucleotides: TGCGCCAGCAGCCAAGAGCCTAGCCAAGAGACCCAGTACTTC.

This clonotype has a handful of counts. V and J are TRBV21-1 and TRBJ1-2. TRBV21-1 is labeled a pseudogene. The CDR3 contains 13 residues. The CDR3 nucleotides are TGTGCCAGCAGCAAAAAAGGCAGCGATGGCTACACCTTC. This sequence encodes CASSKKGSDGYTF.

This clonotype was observed a few times. The V and J genes are TRBV11-2 and TRBJ1-1; D uncertain. From germline, CDR1 is SGHAT and CDR2 FQNNGV. The CDR3 is made up of 12 amino acids. Between the trimmed V and J ends, which lost 5 bases and 10 bases, there was a span of 14 bases. The chain's CDR3 is CASSPGWGGAFF. CDR3 DNA sequence: TGTGCCAGCAGCCCGGGGTGGGGTGGAGCTTTCTTT.

This clonotype was found many times. The rearrangement links TRBV12-3 or TRBV12-4 to TRBJ2-5, with 11 bases lining up with TRBD1. Losses at the gene ends were 9 bases for V and 5 bases for J; bases not matched to a gene: 8. The CDR3 runs 14 residues. The CDR3 coding sequence is TGTGCCAGAAGGGAGGACAGGGGGCCTGAGACCCAGTACTTC. Encoded protein: CARREDRGPETQYF.

This clonotype turned up a few times. The V gene is TRBV7-6, the J gene TRBJ2-2; D might be TRBD1 (6 bases). This CDR3 comprises 16 residues. Trimming cost V 4 bases and J 5 bases, with 17 bases left between them. Germline V CDR1 and CDR2: SGHVS, FNYEAQ. The CDR3 region has the DNA TGTGCCAGCAGCTCCTCCACACTTACAGGGACCGGGGAGCTGTTTTTT. It translates to CASSSSTLTGTGELFF. Full variable domain (rest looked up from reference TRBV7-6 and TRBJ2-2): GAGVSQSPRYKVTKRGQDVALRCDPISGHVSLYWYRQALGQGPEFLTYFNYEAQQDKSGLPNDRFSAERPEGSISTLTIQRTEQRDSAMYRCASSSSTLTGTGELFFGEGSRLTVL.

This clonotype was detected a few times. The CDR3 here is CATSDSTAYQETQYF. The CDR3 coding sequence is TGTGCCACCAGTGACTCCACAGCGTACCAAGAGACCCAGTACTTC. The rearrangement joins TRBV24-1 to TRBJ2-5, with no clear D. With 4 bases removed from V and 0 bases from J, the gap between germline ends came to 11 bases. This CDR3 is built from 15 residues. Germline V CDR1 and CDR2: KGHDR, SFDVKD.

The chain is built from TRBV5-1 and TRBJ2-1; unclear D gene. V was clipped by 3 bases and J by 0 bases, with 10 bases between them. The CDR3 spans 15 residues. The germline V gene encodes CDR1 SGHRS and CDR2 YFSETQ. The DNA for the CDR3 is TGCGCCAGCAGCTCTTCACTCAGCTCCTACAATGAGCAGTTCTTC. As protein: CASSSSLSSYNEQFF.

This chain joins TRBV4-3 and TRBJ2-7; 10 nucleotides match TRBD2. Germline trimming cut 4 bases from V and 6 bases from J; bases unmatched to any gene: 9. The CDR3 is 15 amino acids. Looked up from germline, CDR1 is LGHNA and CDR2 is YSLEER. Here the CDR3 DNA reads TGCGCCAGCAGCCGCCTAGCGGGAGCCGCCGCCGAGCAGTACTTC. Its protein product is CASSRLAGAAAEQYF.

The CDR3 nucleotides are TGTGCCAGCAGCCCAAGGACAGGCCGTTTGGGAAATGGGGAGCTGTTTTTT. Amino acid sequence: CASSPRTGRLGNGELFF. The chain combines TRBV7-9 with TRBJ2-2; the match to TRBD1 covers 7 bases. This CDR3 has 17 amino acids. CDR1 and CDR2 (germline): SEHNR, FQNEAQ (reference sequence). J lost 8 bases, V lost 5 bases, and 17 bases had no gene match.

Worth noting for this clonotype: Germline is not matched at one junction end, which may reflect a read error. CDR3 sequence: CSSSRPGTGMTPYF. In DNA form, the CDR3 reads TGTTCCAGCAGTCGTCCCGGGACGGGCATGACGCCGTATTTT. V and J are TRBV12-3 or TRBV12-4 and TRBJ2-3; D is possibly TRBD1 or TRBD2 (5 bases each). The CDR3 totals 14 residues.

This clonotype has just a few counts. The V gene is TRBV7-8, the J gene TRBJ1-2; D is unresolved. The germline gives CDR1 SGHVS, CDR2 FQNEAQ. CDR3 size: 13 residues. Trimming left V 5 bases short and J 5 bases short, with 12 bases between. Here the CDR3 reads CASSPQTSYGYTF. CDR3 DNA sequence: TGTGCCAGCAGCCCCCAGACATCTTATGGCTACACCTTC.